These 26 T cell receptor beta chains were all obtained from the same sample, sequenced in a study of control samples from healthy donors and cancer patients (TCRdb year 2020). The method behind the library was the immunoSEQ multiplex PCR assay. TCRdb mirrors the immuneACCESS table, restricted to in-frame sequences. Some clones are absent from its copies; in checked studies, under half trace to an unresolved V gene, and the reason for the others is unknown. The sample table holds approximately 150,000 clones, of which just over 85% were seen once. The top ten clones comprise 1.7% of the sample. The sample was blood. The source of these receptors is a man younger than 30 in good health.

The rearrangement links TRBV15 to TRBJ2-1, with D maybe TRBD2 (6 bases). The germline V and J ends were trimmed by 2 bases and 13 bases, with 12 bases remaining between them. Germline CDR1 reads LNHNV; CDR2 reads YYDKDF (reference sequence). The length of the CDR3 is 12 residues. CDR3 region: CATSRPPGLQFF. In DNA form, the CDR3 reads TGTGCCACCAGCAGACCCCCGGGACTCCAGTTCTTC.

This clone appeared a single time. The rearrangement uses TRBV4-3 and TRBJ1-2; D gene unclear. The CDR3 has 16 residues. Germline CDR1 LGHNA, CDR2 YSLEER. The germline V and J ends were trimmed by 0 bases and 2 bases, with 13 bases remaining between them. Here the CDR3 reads CASSQDRSGGNYGYTF. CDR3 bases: TGCGCCAGCAGCCAAGATAGGAGCGGAGGGAACTATGGCTACACCTTC.

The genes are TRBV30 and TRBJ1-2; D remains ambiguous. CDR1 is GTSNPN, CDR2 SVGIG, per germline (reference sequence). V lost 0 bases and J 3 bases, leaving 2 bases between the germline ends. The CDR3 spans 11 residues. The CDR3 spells CAWSVDYGYTF. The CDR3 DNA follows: TGTGCCTGGAGTGTGGACTATGGCTACACCTTC.

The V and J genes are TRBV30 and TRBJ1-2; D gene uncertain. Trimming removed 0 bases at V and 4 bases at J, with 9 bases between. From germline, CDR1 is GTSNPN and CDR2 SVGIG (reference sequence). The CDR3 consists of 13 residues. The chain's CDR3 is CAWSVTAAYGYTF. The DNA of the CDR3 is TGTGCCTGGAGTGTAACCGCGGCCTATGGCTACACCTTC.

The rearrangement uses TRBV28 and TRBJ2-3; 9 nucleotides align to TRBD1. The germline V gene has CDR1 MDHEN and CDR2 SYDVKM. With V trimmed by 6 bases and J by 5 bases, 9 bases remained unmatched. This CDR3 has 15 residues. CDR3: CASSRTGGAGDTQYF. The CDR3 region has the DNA TGTGCCAGCAGCAGAACAGGGGGCGCGGGAGATACGCAGTATTTT.

CDR3 bases: TGTGCCACCAGCCACGGGTACACAGATACGCAGTATTTT. As protein: CATSHGYTDTQYF. This sequence joins TRBV24-1 and TRBJ2-3, with D hard to call. This CDR3 spans 13 amino acids. Germline values: CDR1 KGHDR, CDR2 SFDVKD. With 7 bases removed from V and 2 bases from J, the gap between germline ends came to 9 bases.

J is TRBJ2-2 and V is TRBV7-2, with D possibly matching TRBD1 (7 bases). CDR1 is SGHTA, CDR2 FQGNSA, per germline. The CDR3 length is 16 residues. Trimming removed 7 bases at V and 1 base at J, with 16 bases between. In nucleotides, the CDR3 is TGTGCCAGCACCCTAGGGGGGACAGAGAACACCGGGGAGCTGTTTTTT. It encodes CASTLGGTENTGELFF.

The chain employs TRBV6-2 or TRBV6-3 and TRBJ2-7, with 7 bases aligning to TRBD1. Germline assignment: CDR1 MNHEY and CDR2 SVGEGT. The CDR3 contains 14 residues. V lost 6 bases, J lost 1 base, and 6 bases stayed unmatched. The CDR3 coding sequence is TGTGCCAGCAGCACAGGGGACCTTTCCTACGAGCAGTACTTC. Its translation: CASSTGDLSYEQYF.

This CDR3 is CASSEAFFGQFNYGYTF. In DNA form, the CDR3 reads TGTGCCAGCAGTGAAGCGTTTTTCGGTCAGTTTAACTATGGCTACACCTTC. The gene calls are TRBV2 and TRBJ1-2; D gene uncertain. The CDR3 is 17 amino acids. V lost 0 bases and J lost 1, with 15 bases in between. Germline CDR1 reads SNHLY; CDR2 reads FYNNEI.

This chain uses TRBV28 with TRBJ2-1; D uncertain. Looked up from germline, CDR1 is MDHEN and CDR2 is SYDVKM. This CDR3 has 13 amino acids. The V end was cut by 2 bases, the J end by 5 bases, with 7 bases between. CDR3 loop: CASSLLGHNEQFF. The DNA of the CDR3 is TGTGCCAGCAGTTTACTTGGGCACAATGAGCAGTTCTTC.

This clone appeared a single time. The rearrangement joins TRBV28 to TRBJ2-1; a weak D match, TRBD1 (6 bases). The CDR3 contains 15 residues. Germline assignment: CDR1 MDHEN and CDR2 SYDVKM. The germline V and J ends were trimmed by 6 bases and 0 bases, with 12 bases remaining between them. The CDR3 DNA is TGTGCCAGCAGCCAAGGGACAAACTCCTACAATGAGCAGTTCTTC. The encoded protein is CASSQGTNSYNEQFF. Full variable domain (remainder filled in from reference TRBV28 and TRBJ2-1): DVKVTQSSRYLVKRTGEKVFLECVQDMDHENMFWYRQDPGLGLRLIYFSYDVKMKEKGDIPEGYSVSREKKERFSLILESASTNQTSMYLCASSQGTNSYNEQFFGPGTRLTVL.

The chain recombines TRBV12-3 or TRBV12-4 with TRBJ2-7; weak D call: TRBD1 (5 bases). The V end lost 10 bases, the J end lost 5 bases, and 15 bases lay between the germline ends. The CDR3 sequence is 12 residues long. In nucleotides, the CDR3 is TGTGCCACCCAATCAGGGTACAACGAGCAGTACTTC. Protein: CATQSGYNEQYF.

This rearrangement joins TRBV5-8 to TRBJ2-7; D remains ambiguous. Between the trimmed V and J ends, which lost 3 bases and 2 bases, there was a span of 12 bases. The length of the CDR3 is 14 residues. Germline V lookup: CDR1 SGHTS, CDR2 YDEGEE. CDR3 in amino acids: CASSSAPLTYEQYF. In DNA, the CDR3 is TGTGCCAGCAGCTCGGCACCACTCACCTACGAGCAGTACTTC.

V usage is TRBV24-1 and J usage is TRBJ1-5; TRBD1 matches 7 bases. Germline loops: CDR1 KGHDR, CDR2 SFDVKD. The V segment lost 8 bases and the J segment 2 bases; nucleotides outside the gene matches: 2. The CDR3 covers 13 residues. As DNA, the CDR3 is TGTGCCACCAACAGGGGAGGCAATCAGCCCCAGCATTTT. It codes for CATNRGGNQPQHF.

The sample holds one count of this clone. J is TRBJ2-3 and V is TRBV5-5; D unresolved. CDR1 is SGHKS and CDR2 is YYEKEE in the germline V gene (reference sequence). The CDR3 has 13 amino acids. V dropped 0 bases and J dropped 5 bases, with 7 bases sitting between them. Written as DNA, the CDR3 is TGTGCCAGCAGCTTGGCAGCTAAAGATACGCAGTATTTT. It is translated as CASSLAAKDTQYF.

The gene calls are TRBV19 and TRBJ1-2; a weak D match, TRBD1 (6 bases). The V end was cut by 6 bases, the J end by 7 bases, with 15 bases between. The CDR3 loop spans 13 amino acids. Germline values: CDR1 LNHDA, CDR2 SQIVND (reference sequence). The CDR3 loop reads CASRNNQGTGYTF. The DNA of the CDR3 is TGTGCCAGTAGAAATAATCAGGGGACTGGCTACACCTTC.

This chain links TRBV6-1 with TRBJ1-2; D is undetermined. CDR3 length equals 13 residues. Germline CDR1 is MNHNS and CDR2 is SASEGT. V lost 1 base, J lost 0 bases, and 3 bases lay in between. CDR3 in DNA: TGTGCCAGCAGTGAAGGCGCTAACTATGGCTACACCTTC. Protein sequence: CASSEGANYGYTF.

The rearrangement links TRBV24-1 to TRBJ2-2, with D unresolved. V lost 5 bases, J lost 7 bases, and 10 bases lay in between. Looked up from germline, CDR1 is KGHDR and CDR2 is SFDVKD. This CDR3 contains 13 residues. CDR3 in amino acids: CATSALISGELFF. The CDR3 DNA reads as TGTGCCACCAGTGCCTTGATCAGCGGGGAGCTGTTTTTT.

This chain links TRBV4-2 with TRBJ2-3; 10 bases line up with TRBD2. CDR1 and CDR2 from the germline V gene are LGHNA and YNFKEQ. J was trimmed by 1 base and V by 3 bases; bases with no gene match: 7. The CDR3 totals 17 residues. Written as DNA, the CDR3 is TGTGCCAGCAGCCACGGGGCCGGGACTAGCGGCACAGATACGCAGTATTTT. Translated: CASSHGAGTSGTDTQYF.

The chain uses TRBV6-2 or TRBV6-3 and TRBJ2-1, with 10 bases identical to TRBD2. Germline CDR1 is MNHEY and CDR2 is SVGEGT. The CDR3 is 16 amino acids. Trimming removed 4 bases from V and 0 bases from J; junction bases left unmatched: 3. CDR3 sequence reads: CASSFSGGGSYNEQFF. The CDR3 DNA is TGTGCCAGCAGTTTCAGCGGGGGGGGCTCCTACAATGAGCAGTTCTTC.

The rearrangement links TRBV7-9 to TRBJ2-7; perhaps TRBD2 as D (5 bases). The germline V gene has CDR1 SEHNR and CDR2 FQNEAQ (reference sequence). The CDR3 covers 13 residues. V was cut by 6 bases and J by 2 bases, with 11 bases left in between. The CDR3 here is CASRPAETYEQYF. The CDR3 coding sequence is TGTGCCAGCAGACCAGCGGAGACCTACGAGCAGTACTTC. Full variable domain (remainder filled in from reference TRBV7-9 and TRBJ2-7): DTGVSQNPRHKITKRGQNVTFRCDPISEHNRLYWYRQTLGQGPEFLTYFQNEAQLEKSRLLSDRFSAERPKGSFSTLEIQRTEQGDSAMYLCASRPAETYEQYFGPGTRLTVT.

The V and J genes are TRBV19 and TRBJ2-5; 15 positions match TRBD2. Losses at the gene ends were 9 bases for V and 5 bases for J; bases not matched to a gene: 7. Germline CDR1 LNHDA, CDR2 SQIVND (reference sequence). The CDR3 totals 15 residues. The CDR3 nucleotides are TGTGCCAGCGGGACTAGCGGGGGGCCAGGGGAGACCCAGTACTTC. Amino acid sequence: CASGTSGGPGETQYF.

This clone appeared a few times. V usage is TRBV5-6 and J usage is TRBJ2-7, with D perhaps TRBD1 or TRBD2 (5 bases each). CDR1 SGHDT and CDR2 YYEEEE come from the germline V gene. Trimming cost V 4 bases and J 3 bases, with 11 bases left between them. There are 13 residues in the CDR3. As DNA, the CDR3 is TGTGCCAGCAGCGGGGGACCATACTACGAGCAGTACTTC. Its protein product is CASSGGPYYEQYF. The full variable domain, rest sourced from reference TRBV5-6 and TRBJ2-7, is DAGVTQSPTHLIKTRGQQVTLRCSPKSGHDTVSWYQQALGQGPQFIFQYYEEEERQRGNFPDRFSGHQFPNYSSELNVNALLLGDSALYLCASSGGPYYEQYFGPGTRLTVT.

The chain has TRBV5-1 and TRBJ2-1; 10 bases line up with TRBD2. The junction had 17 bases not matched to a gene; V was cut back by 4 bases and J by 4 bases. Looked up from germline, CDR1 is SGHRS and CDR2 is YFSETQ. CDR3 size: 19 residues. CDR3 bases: TGCGCCAGCAGCCGGACGCTTGTGTCTAGCGGGGGACAATACAATGAGCAGTTCTTC. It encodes CASSRTLVSSGGQYNEQFF.

The CDR3 bases are TGTGCCAGCAGCCAAATCTGGCAGCCCCAGCATTTT. Its protein is CASSQIWQPQHF. V is TRBV3-1 (or the pseudogene TRBV3-2) and J is TRBJ1-5; D gene unclear. Germline-derived CDR1 and CDR2 are LGHDT and YNNKEL (reference sequence). The V gene lost 2 bases and the J gene lost 7 bases, with 6 bases spanning the gap. CDR3 length equals 12 residues.

The CDR3 is CASSHPGLAGGISSTDTQYF. CDR3 sequence (DNA): TGTGCCAGCAGCCACCCGGGACTAGCGGGGGGGATCTCTAGCACAGATACGCAGTATTTT. The chain recombines TRBV2 with TRBJ2-3; 16 nucleotides align to TRBD2. CDR3 length: 20 amino acids. V was pared by 6 bases and J by 0 bases, with 12 bases of the junction left unmatched. In germline, CDR1 is SNHLY, CDR2 FYNNEI.